This T cell receptor beta chain stems from a study of blood T cell repertoires in COVID-19. Across the study: Spain, Italy and the United States supplied samples that represented acute and convalescent COVID-19. PBMCs, B-cell-depleted T cells, or T cells provided the cDNA or gDNA that made up the material.

The data were produced by immunoSEQ multiplex PCR, yet TCRdb's version contains in-frame clones alone and is incomplete. The data contain over 150,000 clones, roughly 87% of them singletons. The CDR3 length is 15 residues. The ends lost 0 bases at V and 4 bases at J; junction bases unmatched: 1. Germline V gene data show CDR1 as SGDLS and CDR2 as YYNGEE. Allocation to cohorts depended on clinical history reported by the participants. For recovered donors of Cohort 3, there were two negative PCRs, clearance, or symptom resolution. The receptor was derived from a woman aged 50 to 60 who had recovered from COVID-19. The sequencing input was PBMCs or T cells enriched from blood (not recorded which). V is TRBV9 and J is TRBJ1-5; 10 bases are shared with TRBD1. CDR3 residues: CASSVGQGANQPQHF. The CDR3 coding sequence is TGTGCCAGCAGCGTAGGACAGGGGGCGAATCAGCCCCAGCATTTT.